The rows below give T cell receptor beta chains drawn from one sample of a study of response to subunit inactivated influenza vaccine. From the RT-PCR reads, TCRdb called clonotypes with MiXCR, one entry per CDR3 protein. The top ten hold roughly 10% of the sample, which has about 530,000 distinct CDR3 sequences, roughly 12% seen once. The sample was PBMCs from blood, taken on the day of vaccination. These TCRs come from a man aged 50 to 60 who received an inactivated influenza vaccine. Each CDR3 is given with its conserved first and last residue. D genes are given only for firm matches. Size tells how often a clone was seen (once, few, many) or the class of an expanded clone, and some rows leave it out.

j_call,clone_size,cdr3_length,d_call,v_call,cdr3_aa,cdr3_nt
TRBJ1-5,many,17,TRBD1,TRBV20-1,CSARDRTGSASDQPQHF,TGCAGTGCTAGAGATCGGACAGGTTCTGCCTCTGATCAGCCCCAGCATTTT
TRBJ1-2,-,13,-,TRBV12-3/TRBV12-4,CASSFAGGDGYTF,TGTGCCAGCAGTTTTGCGGGGGGGGACGGCTACACCTTC
TRBJ2-3,-,21,TRBD2,TRBV5-1,CASSYGLAGGKRASSTDTQYF,TGCGCCAGCAGCTACGGACTAGCGGGGGGGAAACGCGCTTCTAGCACAGATACGCAGTATTTT
TRBJ2-7,-,14,-,TRBV28,CASSIFGGSYEQYF,TGTGCCAGCAGCATTTTTGGGGGGTCCTACGAGCAGTACTTC
TRBJ2-3,-,15,-,TRBV20-1,CSAAIGGTGTDTQYF,TGCAGTGCTGCAATTGGCGGGACAGGCACAGATACGCAGTATTTT
TRBJ2-7,few,13,-,TRBV5-1,CASSLTHGHEQYF,TGCGCCAGCAGCCTGACTCACGGGCACGAGCAGTACTTC
TRBJ2-7,many,15,TRBD1,TRBV6-1,CASSRDRRISYEQYF,TGTGCCAGCAGTCGGGACAGGCGCATCTCCTACGAGCAGTACTTC
TRBJ2-1,-,13,-,TRBV5-6,CASSFVAANEQFF,TGTGCCAGCAGCTTCGTGGCTGCGAATGAGCAGTTCTTC
TRBJ2-2,few,12,TRBD1,TRBV6-2/TRBV6-3,CASRTGAGELFF,TGTGCCAGCAGGACAGGGGCCGGGGAGCTGTTTTTT
TRBJ1-2,-,14,TRBD1,TRBV12-3/TRBV12-4,CASSFALTGDGYTF,TGTGCCAGCAGTTTTGCCTTGACAGGGGATGGCTACACCTTC
TRBJ2-7,-,12,-,TRBV5-1,CATSLGQGEQYF,TGCGCCACCAGCTTGGGTCAGGGCGAGCAGTACTTC
TRBJ2-7,many,14,-,TRBV7-2,CASSPSMGPYEQYF,TGTGCCAGCAGCCCCTCGATGGGGCCCTACGAGCAGTACTTC
TRBJ1-1,few,15,TRBD1,TRBV9,CASSVVRGGSTEAFF,TGTGCCAGCAGCGTAGTCAGGGGGGGTAGCACTGAAGCTTTCTTT
TRBJ1-1,many,15,TRBD1,TRBV5-1,CASTVTGTGAYEAFF,TGCGCCAGCACCGTTACCGGGACAGGGGCCTATGAAGCTTTCTTT
TRBJ1-6,-,14,-,TRBV12-3/TRBV12-4,CASSLLPGKGPLHF,TGTGCCAGCAGTTTACTTCCAGGGAAAGGACCCCTCCACTTT
TRBJ2-5,few,14,-,TRBV5-1,CASSPTPWGETQYF,TGCGCCAGCAGCCCGACACCCTGGGGGGAGACCCAGTACTTC
TRBJ2-5,-,14,-,TRBV20-1,CSANRGPKGETQYF,TGCAGTGCGAACCGGGGCCCAAAGGGCGAGACCCAGTACTTC
TRBJ2-5,-,14,-,TRBV2,CASRTPSGTETQYF,TGTGCCAGCAGGACCCCTTCCGGGACAGAGACCCAGTACTTC
TRBJ1-5,-,12,-,TRBV6-6,CASTRGDQPQHF,TGTGCCAGCACCAGGGGAGATCAGCCCCAGCATTTT
TRBJ1-4,few,12,-,TRBV12-3/TRBV12-4,CASSPPNEKLFF,TGTGCCAGCAGTCCGCCTAATGAAAAACTGTTTTTT
TRBJ2-1,-,17,TRBD2,TRBV10-3,CATFAGTSGFSYNEQFF,TGTGCCACCTTTGCCGGGACTAGCGGCTTCTCCTACAATGAGCAGTTCTTC
TRBJ2-3,few,17,TRBD2,TRBV3-1,CASSQAGLAGYTDTQYF,TGTGCCAGCAGCCAGGCTGGACTAGCGGGTTACACAGATACGCAGTATTTT
TRBJ2-1,few,16,TRBD2,TRBV12-3/TRBV12-4,CASSPPGLAQNNEQFF,TGTGCCAGCAGTCCCCCGGGACTAGCGCAAAACAATGAGCAGTTCTTC
TRBJ2-7,many,14,TRBD1,TRBV5-1,CASMSGTGAYEQYF,TGCGCCAGCATGTCCGGGACAGGGGCTTACGAGCAGTACTTC
TRBJ1-5,-,13,-,TRBV7-2,CASSAVQGQPQHF,TGTGCCAGCAGCGCCGTCCAGGGTCAGCCCCAGCATTTT
TRBJ1-3,-,16,TRBD1,TRBV4-2,CASSQGRQGQGNTIYF,TGTGCCAGCAGCCAAGGCCGACAGGGTCAAGGAAACACCATATATTTT